These 29 T cell receptor beta chains originate from one sample sequenced in a study of radiotherapy plus CTLA-4 blockade in lung cancer. Some clones are missing from TCRdb's copy, which holds only in-frame ones; the method was immunoSEQ multiplex PCR. The data contain around 99,000 clones, roughly 88% of them singletons. The sample was peripheral blood, taken from a patient treated with radiotherapy plus ipilimumab. The receptors shown here come from a human donor with non-small cell lung cancer that progressed on radiotherapy plus ipilimumab.

The chain has TRBV19 and TRBJ1-1; no definite D call. V was shortened by 3 bases and J by 4 bases, with 15 bases between the two germline ends. The CDR3 has 15 amino acids. CDR1 LNHDA and CDR2 SQIVND come from the germline V gene (reference sequence). The CDR3 sequence: CASSILAGGVTEAFF. The CDR3 coding sequence is TGTGCCAGTAGTATTCTAGCGGGCGGGGTCACTGAAGCTTTCTTT. Based on the CDR3 plus reference TRBV19 and TRBJ1-1, the full variable domain is DGGITQSPKYLFRKEGQNVTLSCEQNLNHDAMYWYRQDPGQGLRLIYYSQIVNDFQKGDIAEGYSVSREKKESFPLTVTSAQKNPTAFYLCASSILAGGVTEAFFGQGTRLTVV.

The gene calls are TRBV2 and TRBJ2-5; D is uncertain. Trimming removed 8 bases from V and 1 base from J, with 8 bases in between. The CDR3 is made up of 12 amino acids. CDR1 SNHLY and CDR2 FYNNEI come from the germline V gene. CDR3 DNA sequence: TGTGCCAGCGGTCGCGGCCAAGAGACCCAGTACTTC. Translating gives CASGRGQETQYF.

This clone has a handful of counts. This chain uses TRBV6-1 with TRBJ2-7, with TRBD1 as a possible D gene (6 bases). Trimming pared 5 bases from V and 3 bases from J, leaving 11 bases between. Germline assignment: CDR1 MNHNS and CDR2 SASEGT. This CDR3 has 13 amino acids. CDR3 sequence (DNA): TGTGCCAGCAGTTTGGTAGGGGGCTACGAGCAGTACTTC. It specifies CASSLVGGYEQYF.

This chain links TRBV2 with TRBJ2-2, with 7 bases identical to TRBD1. The CDR3 runs to 16 residues. After removal of 6 bases from V and 7 bases from J, the junction contained 14 bases not matched to a gene. Germline V gene sequence: CDR1 SNHLY, CDR2 FYNNEI. The CDR3 region is CASRTRDSLFGGELFF. In DNA, the CDR3 is TGTGCCAGCAGGACCCGGGACAGCCTTTTTGGCGGGGAGCTGTTTTTT. Complete variable domain (other parts from reference TRBV2 and TRBJ2-2): EPEVTQTPSHQVTQMGQEVILRCVPISNHLYFYWYRQILGQKVEFLVSFYNNEISEKSEIFDDQFSVERPDGSNFTLKIRSTKLEDSAMYFCASRTRDSLFGGELFFGEGSRLTVL.

The rearrangement uses TRBV15 and TRBJ1-4; a possible D gene is TRBD1 (5 bases). The V end lost 6 bases, the J end lost 7 bases, and 15 bases lay between the germline ends. The germline CDR1 and CDR2 sequences are LNHNV and YYDKDF (reference sequence). CDR3 size: 14 residues. The CDR3 DNA sequence: TGTGCCACCAGGGTTATGGGACTGAGTGAAAAACTGTTTTTT. Its translation: CATRVMGLSEKLFF.

The J gene is TRBJ1-2, the V gene TRBV29-1; 8 bases map to TRBD1. Germline V gene data show CDR1 as SQVTM and CDR2 as ANQGSEA. This CDR3 has 15 amino acids. Trimming took 4 bases from V and 4 from J; bases not matched to a gene: 11. In DNA form, the CDR3 reads TGCAGCGTTGGCGTTGGGCAGGGGGCTACCTATGGCTACACCTTC. This gives the protein CSVGVGQGATYGYTF. The full variable domain, completed using reference TRBV29-1 and TRBJ1-2, is SAVISQKPSRDICQRGTSLTIQCQVDSQVTMMFWYRQQPGQSLTLIATANQGSEATYESGFVIDKFPISRPNLTFSTLTVSNMSPEDSSIYLCSVGVGQGATYGYTFGSGTRLTVV.

The chain recombines TRBV4-2 with TRBJ2-1; D might be TRBD2 (5 bases). Looked up from germline, CDR1 is LGHNA and CDR2 is YNFKEQ. V lost 7 bases and J lost 1, with 17 bases in between. The CDR3 has 16 residues. In nucleotides, the CDR3 is TGTGCCAGCACCGCTAGTGTGTCGGGATCCTACAATGAGCAGTTCTTC. Translation: CASTASVSGSYNEQFF.

The V gene is TRBV2, the J gene TRBJ2-2, with D maybe TRBD2 (5 bases). Germline loops: CDR1 SNHLY, CDR2 FYNNEI. Deletions cut 3 bases from V and 6 bases from J, with 14 bases between. The CDR3 spans 15 residues. For the CDR3, the DNA is TGTGCCAGCAGTGAGCAGCCCCGGGGAGCCGGGGAGCTGTTTTTT. This codes for CASSEQPRGAGELFF.

On this clone: Other nucleotide sequences in the sample specify the same CDR3. The genes are TRBV25-1 and TRBJ1-1; 7 nucleotides match TRBD1. J was trimmed by 0 bases and V by 3 bases; bases with no gene match: 4. The CDR3 is 15 residues long. Germline V gene data show CDR1 as MGHDK and CDR2 as SYGVNS. The CDR3 reads CASSDLGQLNTEAFF. The CDR3 DNA is TGTGCCAGCAGTGACCTGGGACAGCTGAACACTGAAGCTTTCTTT.

V and J are TRBV19 and TRBJ1-1; weak D call: TRBD1 (6 bases). This CDR3 has 14 amino acids. V lost 5 bases to trimming and J lost 5 bases, with 15 bases between them. Per germline, CDR1 LNHDA and CDR2 SQIVND (reference sequence). CDR3 nucleotides: TGTGCCAGTAGTTTCACAGGGTCAAGGACTGAAGCTTTCTTT. This translates into CASSFTGSRTEAFF.

CDR3 nucleotides: TGTGCCAGCAGCCAAGTAGGGTCTATGAGGCTAGCGGAAAGCACAGATACGCAGTATTTT. It codes for CASSQVGSMRLAESTDTQYF. This chain joins TRBV4-2 and TRBJ2-3, with 7 bases aligning to TRBD2. The germline V gene encodes CDR1 LGHNA and CDR2 YNFKEQ. CDR3 length equals 20 residues. The V and J ends lost 1 base and 0 bases, in that order; junction bases with no gene match: 16.

This clone has just one count. For the CDR3, the DNA is TGTGCCAGCACCAGGGGGGGACAATCCTACGAGCAGTACTTC. Protein: CASTRGGQSYEQYF. The chain uses TRBV28 and TRBJ2-7; either TRBD1 or TRBD2 may fit D (7 bases each). This CDR3 comprises 14 residues. The germline V and J ends were trimmed by 7 bases and 1 base, with 14 bases remaining between them. The V gene's germline CDR1 is MDHEN and CDR2 SYDVKM.

This chain uses TRBV11-2 with TRBJ1-1, with TRBD1 as a possible D gene (6 bases). The CDR3 has 16 residues. The germline V gene encodes CDR1 SGHAT and CDR2 FQNNGV. V was pared by 0 bases and J by 1 base, with 12 bases between. Here the CDR3 reads CASSLEGGQWNTEAFF. The CDR3 DNA is TGTGCCAGCAGCTTAGAAGGGGGGCAATGGAACACTGAAGCTTTCTTT.

The chain employs TRBV19 and TRBJ1-1; D uncertain. Trimming took off 7 bases at V and 0 bases at J, with 12 bases between the two ends. The CDR3 extends over 14 amino acids. Germline V gene data show CDR1 as LNHDA and CDR2 as SQIVND (reference sequence). This chain's CDR3 is CASTREGVNTEAFF. In DNA form, the CDR3 reads TGTGCCAGTACCCGAGAGGGAGTGAACACTGAAGCTTTCTTT.

Here the CDR3 reads CASTGTGNTEAFF. For the CDR3, the DNA is TGTGCCAGCACCGGGACAGGGAACACTGAAGCTTTCTTT. J is TRBJ1-1 and V is TRBV6-1; 8 nucleotides align to TRBD1. V dropped 7 bases and J dropped 1; count of bases not matched to a gene: 2. The CDR3 is 13 residues long. The germline gives CDR1 MNHNS, CDR2 SASEGT.

The V call is TRBV5-4, the J call TRBJ2-1, with D possibly being TRBD2 (5 bases). Between the trimmed V and J ends, which lost 5 bases and 5 bases, there was a span of 14 bases. Germline lookup yields CDR1 SGHNT and CDR2 YYREEE (reference sequence). The CDR3 loop spans 14 amino acids. The CDR3 reads CASRSGKPNNEQFF. The CDR3 DNA is TGTGCCAGCAGGAGCGGAAAACCTAACAATGAGCAGTTCTTC.

This clone was seen a single time. The chain employs TRBV11-3 and TRBJ2-7; TRBD2 aligns across 9 bases. This CDR3 contains 13 residues. V shed 5 bases and J 4 bases; nucleotides not matched to a gene: 3. Germline V CDR1 and CDR2: SGHNT, YENEEA. CDR3 DNA sequence: TGTGCCAGCAGCCCTAGCGGGACTTACGAGCAGTACTTC. This encodes CASSPSGTYEQYF.

This sequence joins TRBV2 and TRBJ2-1, with 7 bases lining up with TRBD2. J was trimmed by 6 bases and V by 8 bases; bases with no gene match: 7. Germline V gives CDR1 SNHLY, CDR2 FYNNEI. CDR3 length: 13 residues. The CDR3 region is CASGLGGTNEQFF. The CDR3 nucleotides read TGTGCCAGCGGCCTGGGGGGGACCAATGAGCAGTTCTTC.

The chain links TRBV2 to TRBJ1-2; tentatively, D is TRBD1 (5 bases). CDR3 length equals 19 residues. Trimming stripped 4 bases from V and 4 bases from J, with 28 bases between. Germline V gene sequence: CDR1 SNHLY, CDR2 FYNNEI. In DNA form, the CDR3 reads TGTGCCAGCAGTGTTGAGGTCTGGGCAGGGCTCCCCGCCTCCTATGGCTACACCTTC. It codes for CASSVEVWAGLPASYGYTF.

The rearrangement uses TRBV4-1 and TRBJ2-1; 11 bases are shared with TRBD2. Germline V CDR1 and CDR2: MGHRA, YSYEKL. V was pared by 4 bases and J by 5 bases, with 4 bases of the junction left unmatched. CDR3 length: 15 amino acids. The CDR3: CASSPQGLADNEQFF. CDR3 DNA: TGCGCCAGCAGCCCCCAGGGACTAGCGGACAATGAGCAGTTCTTC.

The chain has TRBV9 and TRBJ1-3; D not resolved. V was pared by 0 bases and J by 0 bases, with 10 bases between. The length of the CDR3 is 16 residues. CDR1 is SGDLS and CDR2 is YYNGEE in the germline V gene. CDR3 coding DNA: TGTGCCAGCAGCGTAGGAGGGTACAACTCTGGAAACACCATATATTTT. It encodes CASSVGGYNSGNTIYF.

The chain joins TRBV7-3 to TRBJ2-3, with D hard to call. Per the germline V gene, CDR1 is SGHTA and CDR2 is FQGTGA. Deletions cut 3 bases from V and 1 base from J, with 5 bases between. The CDR3 length is 13 residues. As DNA, the CDR3 is TGTGCCAGCAGCTTCTCCCGCACAGATACGCAGTATTTT. Translation: CASSFSRTDTQYF. The variable domain in full, completed from reference TRBV7-3 and TRBJ2-3, reads GAGVSQTPSNKVTEKGKYVELRCDPISGHTALYWYRQSLGQGPEFLIYFQGTGAADDSGLPNDRFFAVRPEGSVSTLKIQRTERGDSAVYLCASSFSRTDTQYFGPGTRLTVL.

The table lists this clone with a count of one. This rearrangement joins TRBV9 to TRBJ2-5; TRBD2 agrees at 7 bases. Germline lookup yields CDR1 SGDLS and CDR2 YYNGEE. This CDR3 region has 15 residues. V dropped 4 bases and J dropped 11; count of bases not matched to a gene: 17. The CDR3 loop reads CASSPRDGGAGEQYF. CDR3 DNA: TGTGCCAGCAGCCCACGGGATGGCGGGGCGGGAGAGCAGTACTTC.

The gene calls are TRBV7-6 and TRBJ2-7; TRBD1 matches at 8 bases. With V trimmed by 5 bases and J by 3 bases, 6 bases remained unmatched. The CDR3 totals 14 residues. Germline loops: CDR1 SGHVS, CDR2 FNYEAQ. As DNA, the CDR3 is TGTGCCAGCAGCACAACAGGGGGACTCTACGAGCAGTACTTC. This translates into CASSTTGGLYEQYF.

The chain links TRBV2 to TRBJ2-4; TRBD1 agrees at 8 bases. V dropped 3 bases and J dropped 4; count of bases not matched to a gene: 5. This CDR3 region has 15 residues. The germline V gene has CDR1 SNHLY and CDR2 FYNNEI. CDR3 sequence: CASSDNRGTKNIQYF. DNA for the CDR3: TGTGCCAGCAGTGACAACAGGGGGACTAAAAACATTCAGTACTTC.

This chain connects TRBV5-5 to TRBJ1-4; D not certain. CDR1 and CDR2 from the germline V gene are SGHKS and YYEKEE (reference sequence). The CDR3 runs to 16 residues. V dropped 1 base and J dropped 1 base, with 11 bases sitting between them. The CDR3 loop reads CASSLLRQLTNEKLFF. CDR3 sequence (DNA): TGTGCCAGCAGCTTGTTGCGGCAGCTAACTAATGAAAAACTGTTTTTT.

The chain links TRBV11-3 to TRBJ2-2; D remains ambiguous. Trimming took off 4 bases at V and 4 bases at J, with 16 bases between the two ends. The CDR3 sequence is 16 residues long. Per germline, CDR1 SGHNT and CDR2 YENEEA. The CDR3 nucleotides are TGTGCCAGCAGCTCCCGTCGAGGAATCGGCACCGGGGAGCTGTTTTTT. Amino acids: CASSSRRGIGTGELFF.

This CDR3 is CASSPLATSGRNEQFF. CDR3 nucleotides: TGTGCCAGCTCACCCCTAGCGACTAGCGGCCGCAATGAGCAGTTCTTC. This chain joins TRBV18 and TRBJ2-1; 9 bases agree with TRBD2. The ends lost 3 bases at V and 6 bases at J; junction bases unmatched: 9. The germline V gene has CDR1 KGHSH and CDR2 LQKENI. CDR3 length equals 16 residues.

This chain links TRBV5-5 with TRBJ2-1; 12 bases fit TRBD2. J gave up 8 bases and V 5 bases, and 11 bases lay outside the gene matches. The CDR3 covers 16 residues. Germline values: CDR1 SGHKS, CDR2 YYEKEE (reference sequence). The CDR3 DNA follows: TGTGCCAGCAGACCCCTAGCGGGAGGGCCTGTAGATGAGCAGTTCTTC. Its protein product is CASRPLAGGPVDEQFF.